What follows is one TCR beta chain and its context. As yet, its antigen is unknown. Via MiXCR, TCRdb re-called the RT-PCR reads, giving one row per CDR3 protein. Of about 180,000 distinct CDR3 sequences listed, roughly 8.7% are singletons. This record comes from a study of response to subunit inactivated influenza vaccine. Findings and caveats of the study: New T cells are recruited in small numbers by each seasonal influenza vaccination, according to the authors' suggestion.

V lost 1 base to trimming and J lost 7 bases, with 10 bases between them. The CDR3 totals 13 residues. Germline values: CDR1 SGHTA, CDR2 FQGNSA. Source: non-naive T cells sorted from PBMCs, taken on the day of vaccination. The receptor's source is a man between 45 and 60 years old who received an inactivated influenza vaccine. The chain employs TRBV7-2 and TRBJ1-1; possibly TRBD1 for D (5 bases). CDR3 protein: CASSLVGGDEAFF. The CDR3 region has the DNA TGTGCCAGCAGCTTAGTCGGGGGAGATGAAGCTTTCTTT.